The present T cell receptor beta chain was sequenced within a study of T cells in Graves' hyperthyroidism and ophthalmopathy. Newly diagnosed hyperthyroidism, duration under 2 months, in patients aged 18 to 65. Amplified TCR beta CDR3 regions derived from RNA transcripts. HTBI primers were used for first-round RT-PCR of the TCR CDR3. TCRdb re-called the multiplex PCR reads through MiXCR, storing one row per CDR3 protein. The sample lists about 200,000 distinct CDR3 sequences; around 17% were seen once. The CDR3 extends over 12 amino acids. Germline CDR1 and CDR2: GTSNPN and SVGIG (reference sequence). V was trimmed by 4 bases and J by 0 bases, leaving 6 bases between them.

This rearrangement joins TRBV30 to TRBJ2-5; D ambiguous. The material sequenced was blood. The origin of this receptor is a woman aged 45-60 years with Graves' hyperthyroidism. CDR3 protein: CAWNRDQETQYF. CDR3 in DNA: TGTGCCTGGAATCGGGACCAAGAGACCCAGTACTTC. Looking up the rest from reference TRBV30 and TRBJ2-5 gives the full variable domain: SQTIHQWPATLVQPVGSPLSLECTVEGTSNPNLYWYRQAAGRGLQLLFYSVGIGQISSEVPQNLSASRPQDRQFILSSKKLLLSDSGFYLCAWNRDQETQYFGPGTRLLVL.